Listed here are 27 T cell receptor beta chains from one sample, sequenced in a study of vaccination and CD4 T cells after COVID-19. Treatment meaning: approximately 11-day PBMC culture with coronavirus spike peptide pools or control peptides (ViraFEST assay). These receptors' targets are unknown. An Oncomine TCR Beta short-read assay was used to sequence the DNA from cultured CD4+ T cells. TCRdb independently ran MiXCR on the PCR reads; one entry per CDR3 protein. The table lists thousands of distinct CDR3 sequences, about two fifths of them singletons. Material for sequencing was CD4+ T cells from blood, cultured in vitro. These receptors were obtained from a human donor who had recovered from COVID-19.

This sequence joins TRBV7-6 and TRBJ1-6; D ambiguous. The CDR3 spans 14 residues. Germline assignment: CDR1 SGHVS and CDR2 FNYEAQ. Trimming left V 2 bases short and J 1 base short, with 3 bases between. The CDR3 loop is CASSLRSYNSPLHF. As DNA, the CDR3 is TGTGCCAGCAGCTTAAGGTCCTATAATTCACCCCTCCACTTT.

By share, this clonotype ranks as large. V and J are TRBV20-1 and TRBJ2-7; D remains unclear. The length of the CDR3 is 11 residues. In germline, CDR1 is DFQATT, CDR2 SNEGSKA (reference sequence). V shed 4 bases and J shed 5 bases, with 9 bases lying between them. The CDR3 bases are TGCAGTGCTATAAGGCTCCACGAGCAGTACTTC. This translates into CSAIRLHEQYF.

This clonotype was recorded once. This rearrangement joins TRBV20-1 to TRBJ2-5, with D unresolved. CDR1 is DFQATT and CDR2 is SNEGSKA in the germline V gene (reference sequence). The CDR3 sequence is 12 residues long. V lost 0 bases and J 6 bases, leaving 8 bases between the germline ends. This CDR3 reads CSARDGPKTQYF. As DNA, the CDR3 is TGCAGTGCTAGAGATGGACCGAAGACCCAGTACTTC.

Worth noting for this clonotype: A much larger clone is a single base away; this may be a read error. This chain connects TRBV20-1 to TRBJ1-2, with TRBD1 as a possible D gene (5 bases). V lost 6 bases and J lost 6, with 14 bases in between. The CDR3 has 12 amino acids. CDR1 and CDR2 from the germline V gene are DFQATT and SNEGSKA (reference sequence). The CDR3 reads CSAEGRGDGYTF. CDR3 nucleotides: TGCAGTGCGGAGGGACGGGGAGATGGCTACACCTTC.

This clonotype is large within its sample. The chain employs TRBV15 and TRBJ1-2, with D possibly TRBD1 on 5 matching bases. V was trimmed by 1 base and J by 7 bases, leaving 7 bases between them. The CDR3 is 12 amino acids. CDR1 LNHNV and CDR2 YYDKDF come from the germline V gene (reference sequence). The CDR3 sequence: CATSRGDSGYTF. The CDR3, as DNA: TGTGCCACCAGCAGAGGAGACAGTGGCTACACCTTC. The complete variable domain, with remaining parts taken from reference TRBV15 and TRBJ1-2, reads DAMVIQNPRYQVTQFGKPVTLSCSQTLNHNVMYWYQQKSSQAPKLLFHYYDKDFNNEADTPDNFQSRRPNTSFCFLDIRSPGLGDTAMYLCATSRGDSGYTFGSGTRLTVV.

This chain joins TRBV15 and TRBJ1-6, with 9 bases identical to TRBD1. V trimming: 2 bases; J trimming: 8 bases; junction bases outside the gene matches: 4. Germline loops: CDR1 LNHNV, CDR2 YYDKDF (reference sequence). The CDR3 sequence is 15 residues long. The CDR3 coding sequence is TGTGCCACCAGCAGATCCGGGACAGGGTATTCACCCCTCCACTTT. The encoded protein is CATSRSGTGYSPLHF.

The gene calls are TRBV5-4 and TRBJ2-5; TRBD2 might be the D (5 bases). The CDR3 has 13 amino acids. Trimming removed 4 bases from V and 5 bases from J, with 12 bases in between. Germline assignment: CDR1 SGHNT and CDR2 YYREEE (reference sequence). Written as DNA, the CDR3 is TGTGCCAGCAGCCGGGCAGGCGGGGAGACCCAGTACTTC. Residues: CASSRAGGETQYF. Complete variable domain (other parts from reference TRBV5-4 and TRBJ2-5): ETGVTQSPTHLIKTRGQQVTLRCSSQSGHNTVSWYQQALGQGPQFIFQYYREEENGRGNFPPRFSGLQFPNYSSELNVNALELDDSALYLCASSRAGGETQYFGPGTRLLVL.

This clonotype has only a few counts. The chain recombines TRBV5-4 with TRBJ1-2, with D maybe TRBD1 (6 bases). From germline, CDR1 is SGHNT and CDR2 YYREEE (reference sequence). The CDR3 loop spans 12 amino acids. The ends were cut back, 6 bases at V and 7 bases at J, with 13 bases in the middle. CDR3 sequence reads: CASTDRIGGYTF. DNA for the CDR3: TGTGCCAGCACCGACAGGATCGGTGGCTACACCTTC.

By share, this clonotype counts as medium-sized. The rearrangement joins TRBV20-1 to TRBJ2-5; D perhaps matches TRBD2 (6 bases). The CDR3 has 14 residues. Trimming cost V 2 bases and J 6 bases, with 16 bases left between them. CDR1 is DFQATT, CDR2 SNEGSKA, per germline (reference sequence). CDR3 in DNA: TGCAGTGCTAGACCTGAGCAGGGACTGCAGACCCAGTACTTC. This encodes CSARPEQGLQTQYF.

This clonotype has a single count. At one end the junction does not follow the germline gene, possibly because of a read error. The rearrangement links TRBV20-1 to TRBJ1-2; TRBD1 matches 8 bases. The CDR3 sequence is 14 residues long. CDR1 DFQATT and CDR2 SNEGSKA come from the germline V gene (reference sequence). The CDR3 region has the DNA TGCAATGCTAGGGGGTCAGGGGGCGTCTATGGCTACACCTTC. Encoded protein: CNARGSGGVYGYTF.

J is TRBJ2-5 and V is TRBV7-2; 13 bases are a match to TRBD2. This CDR3 has 15 amino acids. Per germline, CDR1 SGHTA and CDR2 FQGNSA. The V gene end was trimmed by 5 bases and the J gene end by 10 bases; junction bases not matched to a gene: 10. This chain's CDR3 is CASSRLAGGGGGQYF. CDR3 in DNA: TGTGCCAGCAGCCGACTAGCGGGGGGCGGGGGTGGCCAGTACTTC. Drawing the rest from reference TRBV7-2 and TRBJ2-5, the complete variable domain is GAGVSQSPSNKVTEKGKDVELRCDPISGHTALYWYRQSLGQGLEFLIYFQGNSAPDKSGLPSDRFSAERTGGSVSTLTIQRTQQEDSAVYLCASSRLAGGGGGQYFGPGTRLLVL.

The gene calls are TRBV7-6 and TRBJ2-7, with TRBD2 as a possible D gene (5 bases). CDR3 length: 14 amino acids. V was cut by 0 bases and J by 2 bases, with 8 bases left in between. Per the germline V gene, CDR1 is SGHVS and CDR2 is FNYEAQ. CDR3 DNA sequence: TGTGCCAGCAGCTTAGCGGACTCGGCCTACGAGCAGTACTTC. This codes for CASSLADSAYEQYF.

The chain joins TRBV11-3 to TRBJ2-7, with TRBD1 matching over 7 bases. The germline gives CDR1 SGHNT, CDR2 YENEEA. The CDR3 consists of 13 residues. Unmatched junction bases numbered 4, after V lost 3 bases and J lost 5 bases. The CDR3 DNA is TGTGCCAGCAGCTTCCTGACAGGGAACGAGCAGTACTTC. Translating gives CASSFLTGNEQYF.

This clonotype is medium-sized (0.01 to 0.1%) in the sample. V is TRBV20-1 and J is TRBJ1-1; D call uncertain. V was clipped by 5 bases and J by 1 base, with 5 bases between them. Germline loops: CDR1 DFQATT, CDR2 SNEGSKA (reference sequence). The CDR3 totals 11 residues. Here the CDR3 DNA reads TGCAGTGCTTCGACGAACACTGAAGCTTTCTTT. Its translation is CSASTNTEAFF.

V and J are TRBV28 and TRBJ2-7; D is unclear. The CDR3 totals 13 residues. Germline-derived CDR1 and CDR2 are MDHEN and SYDVKM. The V end was cut by 4 bases, the J end by 0 bases, with 7 bases between. The CDR3 here is CASSSPSSYEQYF. The CDR3 DNA reads TGTGCCAGCAGTTCCCCTAGCTCCTACGAGCAGTACTTC. Based on the CDR3 plus reference TRBV28 and TRBJ2-7, the full variable domain is DVKVTQSSRYLVKRTGEKVFLECVQDMDHENMFWYRQDPGLGLRLIYFSYDVKMKEKGDIPEGYSVSREKKERFSLILESASTNQTSMYLCASSSPSSYEQYFGPGTRLTVT.

There are a few counts of this clonotype. V and J are TRBV20-1 and TRBJ1-5; 9 positions agree with TRBD1. With V trimmed by 5 bases and J by 4 bases, 6 bases remained unmatched. CDR1 DFQATT and CDR2 SNEGSKA come from the germline V gene (reference sequence). The CDR3 runs 14 residues. The chain's CDR3 is CSAVDRGSNQPQHF. The CDR3 nucleotides are TGCAGTGCTGTGGACAGGGGCTCTAATCAGCCCCAGCATTTT.

J is TRBJ2-7 and V is TRBV10-3; 10 bases line up with TRBD1. Germline V gene data show CDR1 as ENHRY and CDR2 as SYGVKD. Trimming cost V 4 bases and J 3 bases; bases outside gene matches: 3. This CDR3 region has 14 residues. Written as DNA, the CDR3 is TGTGCCATCAGTGTCGGGACAGGGGACTACGAGCAGTACTTC. Its translation is CAISVGTGDYEQYF.

In this sample, this clonotype turned up a few times. The gene calls are TRBV28 and TRBJ1-6; D remains ambiguous. The CDR3 totals 13 residues. Looked up from germline, CDR1 is MDHEN and CDR2 is SYDVKM. The ends were cut back, 7 bases at V and 6 bases at J, with 10 bases in the middle. The CDR3 is CASIGTVNSPLHF. The CDR3 DNA reads TGTGCCAGCATCGGTACGGTTAATTCACCCCTCCACTTT.

This chain uses TRBV7-2 with TRBJ1-6; 7 bases are shared with TRBD1. Germline lookup yields CDR1 SGHTA and CDR2 FQGNSA. CDR3 length: 16 amino acids. V trimming: 3 bases; J trimming: 9 bases; junction bases outside the gene matches: 11. The CDR3 loop is CASSFRDGTVPSPLHF. The CDR3 nucleotides read TGTGCCAGCAGCTTCAGGGATGGGACAGTACCTTCACCCCTCCACTTT. The full variable domain, rest sourced from reference TRBV7-2 and TRBJ1-6, is GAGVSQSPSNKVTEKGKDVELRCDPISGHTALYWYRQSLGQGLEFLIYFQGNSAPDKSGLPSDRFSAERTGGSVSTLTIQRTQQEDSAVYLCASSFRDGTVPSPLHFGNGTRLTVT.

The J gene is TRBJ2-7, the V gene TRBV20-1; weak D call: TRBD1 (6 bases). V shed 4 bases and J shed 2 bases, with 15 bases lying between them. The CDR3 is 14 residues long. Germline loops: CDR1 DFQATT, CDR2 SNEGSKA (reference sequence). The CDR3 loop is CSANVGGATYEQYF. CDR3 coding DNA: TGCAGTGCTAATGTTGGGGGCGCGACCTACGAGCAGTACTTC.

This clonotype was recorded only once. The chain uses TRBV29-1 and TRBJ2-5, with 7 bases that match TRBD1. CDR1 is SQVTM and CDR2 is ANQGSEA in the germline V gene. J gave up 5 bases and V 7 bases, and 4 bases lay outside the gene matches. This CDR3 has 11 residues. This chain's CDR3 is CSGGTVETQYF. The CDR3 DNA reads TGCAGCGGGGGGACAGTGGAGACCCAGTACTTC. Full variable domain (remainder filled in from reference TRBV29-1 and TRBJ2-5): SAVISQKPSRDICQRGTSLTIQCQVDSQVTMMFWYRQQPGQSLTLIATANQGSEATYESGFVIDKFPISRPNLTFSTLTVSNMSPEDSSIYLCSGGTVETQYFGPGTRLLVL.

The genes are TRBV6-1 and TRBJ1-1; D is unclear. Germline lookup yields CDR1 MNHNS and CDR2 SASEGT. V was shortened by 7 bases and J by 7 bases, with 13 bases between the two germline ends. The CDR3 is 12 residues long. The CDR3 is CASTILSGEAFF. The CDR3 DNA follows: TGTGCCAGCACCATACTCAGCGGTGAAGCTTTCTTT.

The chain is built from TRBV27 and TRBJ1-5; D ambiguous. This CDR3 spans 12 amino acids. Per the germline V gene, CDR1 is MNHEY and CDR2 is SMNVEV (reference sequence). Trimming pared 10 bases from V and 0 bases from J, leaving 7 bases between. DNA of the CDR3: TGTGCCACGGGAGGTAGCAATCAGCCCCAGCATTTT. Its protein is CATGGSNQPQHF.

The chain combines TRBV20-1 with TRBJ2-3; 9 bases fit TRBD2. With V trimmed by 4 bases and J by 5 bases, 1 base remained unmatched. The CDR3 spans 12 residues. Germline V gene sequence: CDR1 DFQATT, CDR2 SNEGSKA (reference sequence). This CDR3 reads CSATLAGDTQYF. In nucleotides, the CDR3 is TGCAGTGCTACACTAGCGGGAGATACGCAGTATTTT.

V usage is TRBV20-1 and J usage is TRBJ2-7; 7 bases match TRBD2. With V trimmed by 8 bases and J by 5 bases, 12 bases remained unmatched. The CDR3 is 13 residues long. Germline CDR1 is DFQATT and CDR2 is SNEGSKA (reference sequence). The CDR3 protein is CSFLAEEGHEQYF. In DNA, the CDR3 is TGCAGTTTCCTAGCGGAGGAAGGCCACGAGCAGTACTTC.

The V and J genes are TRBV20-1 and TRBJ2-5, with 7 bases fitting TRBD2. Germline V gene sequence: CDR1 DFQATT, CDR2 SNEGSKA (reference sequence). J was trimmed by 5 bases and V by 3 bases; bases with no gene match: 15. The CDR3 extends over 16 amino acids. This CDR3 is CSARKLAAAARETQYF. The CDR3, as DNA: TGCAGTGCTAGGAAGCTAGCGGCTGCCGCGAGGGAGACCCAGTACTTC.

The chain has TRBV20-1 and TRBJ1-1, with 9 bases fitting TRBD1. With 6 bases clipped from V and 4 bases from J, the junction kept 9 bases outside the gene matches. From germline, CDR1 is DFQATT and CDR2 SNEGSKA (reference sequence). The CDR3 covers 14 residues. CDR3 sequence: CSAAWDRVVTEAFF. The DNA of the CDR3 is TGCAGTGCCGCCTGGGACAGGGTGGTCACTGAAGCTTTCTTT.